The 30 T cell receptor beta chains reported below all come from one sample, sequenced in a study of control samples from healthy donors and cancer patients. Method: immunoSEQ multiplex PCR; TCRdb's copy keeps in-frame clones and lacks some. The sample lists approximately 72,000 clones; roughly 90% were seen once. Specimen: blood. These receptors originate from a man aged 45-65 years in good health.

This clone appeared a few times. The rearrangement joins TRBV5-8 to TRBJ1-2, with 9 bases lining up with TRBD1. V dropped 0 bases and J dropped 4; count of bases not matched to a gene: 1. From germline, CDR1 is SGHTS and CDR2 YDEGEE. The CDR3 runs to 14 residues. The CDR3 DNA is TGTGCCAGCAGCTTGGGACAGGGGGGCTATGGCTACACCTTC. This codes for CASSLGQGGYGYTF.

V is TRBV6-2 or TRBV6-3 and J is TRBJ2-3; 9 positions agree with TRBD2. The junction had 4 bases not matched to a gene; V was cut back by 4 bases and J by 2 bases. The germline V gene encodes CDR1 MNHEY and CDR2 SVGEGT. The CDR3 extends over 15 amino acids. As DNA, the CDR3 is TGTGCCAGCAGTTTGGCGGGGGGGCCCACAGATACGCAGTATTTT. It specifies CASSLAGGPTDTQYF.

The chain has TRBV27 and TRBJ1-1; D uncertain. Germline V lookup: CDR1 MNHEY, CDR2 SMNVEV (reference sequence). Trimming took 5 bases from V and 0 from J, leaving 13 bases between them. The CDR3 runs 15 residues. For the CDR3, the DNA is TGTGCCAGCAGTCCCCCGGAAGGACTGAACACTGAAGCTTTCTTT. This encodes CASSPPEGLNTEAFF.

The chain couples TRBV6-5 to TRBJ2-7, with 9 bases that match TRBD1. Trimming removed 6 bases from V and 2 bases from J; junction bases left unmatched: 5. The germline gives CDR1 MNHEY, CDR2 SVGAGI. The CDR3 runs 14 residues. The CDR3 DNA is TGTGCCAGCAGGGGACAGGGTACGCCCTACGAGCAGTACTTC. This encodes CASRGQGTPYEQYF.

The rearrangement joins TRBV30 to TRBJ1-1; a possible D gene is TRBD1 (5 bases). Trimming removed 0 bases from V and 1 base from J, with 12 bases in between. This CDR3 has 15 amino acids. Germline CDR1 is GTSNPN and CDR2 is SVGIG (reference sequence). The CDR3 DNA follows: TGTGCCTGGAGTGTACCGGAGGACACGAACACTGAAGCTTTCTTT. Its protein is CAWSVPEDTNTEAFF.

The chain recombines TRBV6-5 with TRBJ2-5; D is undetermined. Per the germline V gene, CDR1 is MNHEY and CDR2 is SVGAGI. This CDR3 has 12 residues. V dropped 7 bases and J dropped 2 bases, with 8 bases sitting between them. The CDR3 DNA sequence: TGTGCCAGCAAGGGCAGGCAAGAGACCCAGTACTTC. It specifies CASKGRQETQYF.

The chain uses TRBV18 and TRBJ1-2; D gene ambiguous. CDR1 and CDR2 from the germline V gene are KGHSH and LQKENI. The V gene lost 4 bases and the J gene lost 4 bases, with 10 bases spanning the gap. The CDR3 sequence is 13 residues long. The CDR3 reads CASSLDISYGYTF. CDR3 nucleotide sequence: TGTGCCAGCTCACTCGACATCTCCTATGGCTACACCTTC.

This chain connects TRBV27 to TRBJ2-3; D gene unclear. This CDR3 spans 16 amino acids. Trimming stripped 8 bases from V and 0 bases from J, with 18 bases between. Looked up from germline, CDR1 is MNHEY and CDR2 is SMNVEV (reference sequence). The DNA of the CDR3 is TGTGCCAGCCACTCTCGTATGGGCCGTAGCACAGATACGCAGTATTTT. Encoded protein: CASHSRMGRSTDTQYF.

This clone is a singleton in its sample. The CDR3 bases are TGTGCCAGCAGAGGACAGGGCTTTCCGGGTGAGACCCAGTACTTC. Translation gives CASRGQGFPGETQYF. The chain carries TRBV6-6 and TRBJ2-5; 8 positions match TRBD1. V lost 6 bases to trimming and J lost 5 bases; unmatched junction nucleotides: 11. Germline V CDR1 and CDR2: MNHNY, SVGAGI (reference sequence). This CDR3 spans 15 amino acids.

This rearrangement joins TRBV9 to TRBJ2-6, with D hard to call. V gave up 0 bases and J gave up 3 bases, with 7 bases separating them. There are 15 residues in the CDR3. In germline, CDR1 is SGDLS, CDR2 YYNGEE. CDR3 nucleotide sequence: TGTGCCAGCAGCGTAGAGGGCAGTGGGGCCAACGTCCTGACTTTC. The encoded protein is CASSVEGSGANVLTF.

The genes are TRBV6-5 and TRBJ2-7; D uncertain. V lost 5 bases, J lost 3 bases, and 11 bases lay in between. The germline V gene encodes CDR1 MNHEY and CDR2 SVGAGI. CDR3 size: 13 residues. CDR3 sequence: CASSPRTRYEQYF. The CDR3 DNA follows: TGTGCCAGCAGTCCCCGGACCCGCTACGAGCAGTACTTC.

As for this clone: At one end the junction does not follow the germline gene, possibly because of a read error. This sequence joins TRBV24-1 and TRBJ1-4; TRBD1 matches 9 bases. This CDR3 is built from 16 residues. Germline CDR1 reads KGHDR; CDR2 reads SFDVKD. The CDR3 here is CTTSEAAGTGSEKLFF. The CDR3 nucleotides read TGTACCACCAGTGAGGCTGCCGGGACAGGGAGTGAAAAACTGTTTTTT.

The sample holds one count of this clone. The chain links TRBV6-5 to TRBJ2-2; possibly TRBD2 for D (5 bases). Per the germline V gene, CDR1 is MNHEY and CDR2 is SVGAGI. This CDR3 region has 13 residues. Deletions cut 6 bases from V and 4 bases from J, with 9 bases between. The CDR3: CASSRTSTGELFF. The CDR3 nucleotides read TGTGCCAGCAGCCGCACTAGCACCGGGGAGCTGTTTTTT.

This chain joins TRBV5-1 and TRBJ2-7, with 7 bases fitting TRBD1. The germline V gene has CDR1 SGHRS and CDR2 YFSETQ. The ends lost 3 bases at V and 3 bases at J; junction bases unmatched: 15. This CDR3 has 17 residues. The CDR3 DNA follows: TGCGCCAGCAGCTCCCTAGACGACAGGGTGAAAGGCTACGAGCAGTACTTC. Protein: CASSSLDDRVKGYEQYF. Together with reference TRBV5-1 and TRBJ2-7, the CDR3 gives the full variable domain: KAGVTQTPRYLIKTRGQQVTLSCSPISGHRSVSWYQQTPGQGLQFLFEYFSETQRNKGNFPGRFSGRQFSNSRSEMNVSTLELGDSALYLCASSSLDDRVKGYEQYFGPGTRLTVT.

This chain connects TRBV10-2 to TRBJ1-2; D gene unclear. This CDR3 is 14 amino acids long. Germline V CDR1 and CDR2: WSHSY, SAAADI. V was pared by 6 bases and J by 2 bases, with 13 bases between. The CDR3 region is CASRGWDRNYGYTF. CDR3 coding DNA: TGCGCCAGCAGGGGGTGGGATCGAAACTATGGCTACACCTTC.

CDR3 sequence: CASSPLSGVNEQFF. The CDR3 DNA is TGTGCCAGCTCACCCCTCTCAGGAGTCAATGAGCAGTTCTTC. The V call is TRBV18, the J call TRBJ2-1; D is undetermined. V lost 3 bases and J lost 6, with 12 bases in between. This CDR3 is built from 14 residues. Germline V gene sequence: CDR1 KGHSH, CDR2 LQKENI.

The V gene is TRBV3-1 (or the pseudogene TRBV3-2), the J gene TRBJ2-1, with TRBD2 matching 10 bases. After removal of 3 bases from V and 1 base from J, the junction contained 3 bases not matched to a gene. The CDR3 runs 16 residues. Germline CDR1 reads LGHDT; CDR2 reads YNNKEL (reference sequence). The CDR3, as DNA: TGTGCCAGCAGCCAGGAGCGGGGGGGTTCCTACAATGAGCAGTTCTTC. Its protein is CASSQERGGSYNEQFF.

This rearrangement joins TRBV2 to TRBJ1-5; 7 bases fit TRBD1. J gave up 3 bases and V 7 bases, and 9 bases lay outside the gene matches. The length of the CDR3 is 15 residues. CDR1 is SNHLY and CDR2 is FYNNEI in the germline V gene. The CDR3 loop reads CASTPLGQYNQPQHF. For the CDR3, the DNA is TGTGCCAGCACTCCTTTGGGACAGTACAATCAGCCCCAGCATTTT.

The chain employs TRBV6-2 or TRBV6-3 and TRBJ1-2; maybe TRBD1 (5 bases). Trimming took 2 bases from V and 1 from J, leaving 17 bases between them. The CDR3 runs 17 residues. In germline, CDR1 is MNHEY, CDR2 SVGEGT. The CDR3 sequence is CASSYPGTDLFNYGYTF. The CDR3 DNA follows: TGTGCCAGCAGTTACCCGGGGACGGACCTTTTTAACTATGGCTACACCTTC.

The V call is TRBV29-1, the J call TRBJ2-2, with D possibly being TRBD2 (5 bases). The V end was cut by 5 bases, the J end by 6 bases, with 16 bases between. Per germline, CDR1 SQVTM and CDR2 ANQGSEA. This CDR3 spans 14 amino acids. CDR3 amino acids: CSVNSGSLAGELFF. In nucleotides, the CDR3 is TGCAGCGTTAACAGCGGCAGCTTGGCCGGGGAGCTGTTTTTT.

J is TRBJ2-3 and V is TRBV29-1; D is perhaps TRBD2 (5 bases). The V end was cut by 3 bases, the J end by 1 base, with 8 bases between. This CDR3 is built from 13 residues. The germline V gene has CDR1 SQVTM and CDR2 ANQGSEA. The DNA of the CDR3 is TGCAGCGTTGACGACGGGGGCACAGATACGCAGTATTTT. This encodes CSVDDGGTDTQYF.

The chain couples TRBV29-1 to TRBJ2-3; the D call may be TRBD1 or TRBD2 (5 bases each). Per germline, CDR1 SQVTM and CDR2 ANQGSEA. Deletions cut 8 bases from V and 1 base from J, with 13 bases between. This CDR3 comprises 13 residues. CDR3 region: CSSGGMGTDTQYF. Here the CDR3 DNA reads TGCAGCAGTGGGGGAATGGGCACAGATACGCAGTATTTT.

The V call is TRBV7-9, the J call TRBJ1-2; D is perhaps TRBD1 (6 bases). CDR1 and CDR2 from the germline V gene are SEHNR and FQNEAQ (reference sequence). The CDR3 spans 14 residues. V was shortened by 0 bases and J by 3 bases, with 8 bases between the two germline ends. CDR3: CASSLARGDYGYTF. The CDR3 DNA reads TGTGCCAGCAGCTTAGCTAGGGGGGACTATGGCTACACCTTC.

V is TRBV27 and J is TRBJ1-5; 7 bases align to TRBD1. CDR1 is MNHEY and CDR2 is SMNVEV in the germline V gene (reference sequence). This CDR3 is built from 14 residues. Unmatched junction bases numbered 6, after V lost 3 bases and J lost 7 bases. CDR3 sequence reads: CASSFGGQRQPQHF. As DNA, the CDR3 is TGTGCCAGCAGTTTCGGGGGACAGAGGCAGCCCCAGCATTTT.

This rearrangement joins TRBV29-1 to TRBJ2-1, with D tentatively TRBD1 (6 bases). CDR3 length: 12 residues. Germline assignment: CDR1 SQVTM and CDR2 ANQGSEA. Trimming cost V 7 bases and J 7 bases, with 14 bases left between them. CDR3: CSGEQGWNEQFF. The DNA for the CDR3 is TGCAGCGGGGAACAGGGTTGGAATGAGCAGTTCTTC.

This clone has just one count. The chain couples TRBV6-2 or TRBV6-3 to TRBJ2-5; no reliable D call. CDR3 length equals 12 residues. Germline CDR1 is MNHEY and CDR2 is SVGEGT. Between the trimmed V and J ends, which lost 6 bases and 1 base, there was a span of 6 bases. CDR3 nucleotides: TGTGCCAGCAGCCCCGCCCAAGAGACCCAGTACTTC. Protein: CASSPAQETQYF.

The chain recombines TRBV5-1 with TRBJ1-2; no clear D gene. The CDR3 sequence is 12 residues long. Germline V gene data show CDR1 as SGHRS and CDR2 as YFSETQ. V was shortened by 1 base and J by 8 bases, with 9 bases between the two germline ends. The CDR3 sequence: CASSLPGLGYTF. In DNA form, the CDR3 reads TGCGCCAGCAGCTTGCCTGGATTGGGCTACACCTTC.

The rearrangement uses TRBV30 and TRBJ2-4; D is unresolved. From germline, CDR1 is GTSNPN and CDR2 SVGIG (reference sequence). V was trimmed by 0 bases and J by 3 bases, leaving 12 bases between them. This CDR3 is 15 amino acids long. The CDR3 sequence is CAWSVAQTSKNIQYF. In nucleotides, the CDR3 is TGTGCCTGGAGTGTAGCACAGACCAGCAAAAACATTCAGTACTTC.

The chain is built from TRBV5-5 and TRBJ1-5; D might be TRBD1 (5 bases). The V gene's germline CDR1 is SGHKS and CDR2 YYEKEE (reference sequence). This CDR3 spans 15 amino acids. V was clipped by 4 bases and J by 0 bases, with 11 bases between them. CDR3 in DNA: TGTGCCAGCAGCCGACAGACACCTAGCAATCAGCCCCAGCATTTT. Residues: CASSRQTPSNQPQHF.

The chain has TRBV30 and TRBJ1-2; D is unclear. CDR1 is GTSNPN and CDR2 is SVGIG in the germline V gene (reference sequence). CDR3 length: 12 amino acids. V was pared by 4 bases and J by 4 bases, with 10 bases between. The CDR3 sequence is CAWTDMTYGYTF. In DNA, the CDR3 is TGTGCCTGGACTGACATGACCTATGGCTACACCTTC.